One sample yielded the 5 T cell receptor beta chains listed below, sequenced in a study of T cells in Graves' hyperthyroidism and ophthalmopathy. From RNA transcripts, TCR beta CDR3 regions were amplified. During a first-round RT-PCR of the TCR CDR3, the HTBI primer set was used. In TCRdb, the multiplex PCR reads were re-called with MiXCR into one record per CDR3 protein. The sample consists of 300,000 to 350,000 distinct CDR3 sequences, approximately 15% of them appearing once. Sequences were obtained from blood. The receptors shown here come from a woman between 25 and 40 years old with Graves' hyperthyroidism.

The V and J genes are TRBV20-1 and TRBJ2-7; 11 bases fit TRBD2. J was trimmed by 4 bases and V by 1 base; bases with no gene match: 9. This CDR3 is 16 amino acids long. CDR1 is DFQATT, CDR2 SNEGSKA, per germline (reference sequence). The CDR3 DNA sequence: TGCAGTGCTAGAGTCCTTGCTAGCGGGAGGACGTACGAGCAGTACTTC. This gives the protein CSARVLASGRTYEQYF.

This clonotype was detected many times. The chain carries TRBV20-1 and TRBJ2-3; D is ambiguous. The V gene's germline CDR1 is DFQATT and CDR2 SNEGSKA (reference sequence). The ends were cut back, 6 bases at V and 3 bases at J, with 7 bases in the middle. The CDR3 contains 11 residues. CDR3 residues: CSALLTDTQYF. CDR3 sequence (DNA): TGCAGTGCCCTTTTGACAGATACGCAGTATTTT.

V and J are TRBV19 and TRBJ2-4; 11 nucleotides agree with TRBD2. The CDR3 spans 17 residues. Germline loops: CDR1 LNHDA, CDR2 SQIVND (reference sequence). V lost 3 bases and J lost 4; bases outside the gene matches: 8. The CDR3 region is CASSIPTRLAGKNIQYF. DNA of the CDR3: TGTGCCAGTAGTATTCCCACTCGACTAGCGGGGAAAAACATTCAGTACTTC.

Regarding this clonotype: A much more abundant neighbour one base away suggests this may be a read error. The chain is built from TRBV2 and TRBJ2-1; 7 nucleotides line up with TRBD2. The junction had 11 bases not matched to a gene; V was cut back by 6 bases and J by 0 bases. This CDR3 is built from 17 residues. Germline V lookup: CDR1 SNHLY, CDR2 FYNNEI. CDR3 DNA sequence: TGTGCCAGCAGGCTACGACTAGCTCCAAGCTCCTACAATGAGCAGTTCTTC. Translation: CASRLRLAPSSYNEQFF.

The chain couples TRBV5-1 to TRBJ2-1; D not certain. Looked up from germline, CDR1 is SGHRS and CDR2 is YFSETQ. Trimming stripped 4 bases from V and 2 bases from J, with 10 bases between. The CDR3 spans 14 residues. This CDR3 is CASSPGEAYNEQFF. Here the CDR3 DNA reads TGCGCCAGCAGCCCGGGCGAGGCCTACAATGAGCAGTTCTTC.